These T cell receptor beta chains were read from a single sample in a study of CD8 T cells in ankylosing spondylitis. Each CDR3 protein is one row after TCRdb ran MiXCR on the 5' RACE reads. The sample shows about 190,000 distinct CDR3 sequences, 10% to 15% of them seen only once. Sequenced: blood, either unsorted or a sorted T cell fraction (not recorded which). These TCRs come from a female donor with ankylosing spondylitis or in good health (not recorded which). CDR3s include the opening cysteine and the closing phenylalanine or tryptophan. D genes are given only for firm matches. The size field is filled for only some rows; it gives once, few, many or a size class.

j_gene,d_gene,abundance,len,v_gene,CDR3aa,CDR3nt
TRBJ1-1,NA,once,15,TRBV4-3,CASSQDSLGGTEAFF,TGCGCCAGCAGCCAAGACTCCCTCGGCGGCACTGAAGCTTTCTTT
TRBJ2-7,NA,NA,14,TRBV20-1,CSARGTQNNGEQYF,TGCAGTGCTAGAGGGACGCAGAACAATGGAGAGCAGTACTTC
TRBJ1-5,NA,many,15,TRBV28,CASSHLDRMNQPQHF,TGTGCCAGCAGCCACTTAGACAGGATGAATCAGCCCCAGCATTTT
TRBJ2-3,TRBD2,many,16,TRBV18,CASSRPTSGPTDTQYF,TGTGCCAGCTCACGCCCCACTAGCGGACCCACAGATACGCAGTATTTT
TRBJ1-4,NA,few,14,TRBV5-1,CASSLEARREKLFF,TGCGCCAGCAGCTTGGAGGCGCGTAGGGAAAAACTGTTTTTT
TRBJ1-1,TRBD1,many,14,TRBV28,CASSPLRTGGDAFF,TGTGCCAGCAGTCCCCTGCGGACAGGGGGTGATGCTTTCTTT
TRBJ2-5,TRBD2,many,14,TRBV5-1,CASSILAGQETQYF,TGCGCCAGCAGCATATTAGCGGGCCAAGAGACCCAGTACTTC
TRBJ2-3,NA,NA,14,TRBV27,CASTPAESTDTQYF,TGTGCCAGCACCCCAGCAGAGAGCACAGATACGCAGTATTTT
TRBJ2-7,NA,few,14,TRBV7-9,CASSPPGSPYEQYF,TGTGCCAGCAGCCCACCCGGGTCCCCCTACGAGCAGTACTTC
TRBJ1-1,NA,NA,14,TRBV7-8,CASSIESRNTEAFF,TGTGCCAGCAGCATAGAAAGTCGGAACACTGAAGCTTTCTTT
TRBJ2-1,NA,many,14,TRBV28,CASSPSRTYNEQFF,TGTGCCAGCAGTCCTTCTAGGACTTACAATGAGCAGTTCTTC
TRBJ2-3,NA,many,14,TRBV7-9,CASSPQISTDTQYF,TGTGCCAGCAGCCCGCAAATAAGCACAGATACGCAGTATTTT
TRBJ2-1,NA,many,14,TRBV24-1,CATSDPANHNEQFF,TGTGCCACCAGTGACCCCGCGAACCACAATGAGCAGTTCTTC
TRBJ2-4,TRBD2,many,14,TRBV10-2,CASSVTSGRDIQYF,TGCGCCAGCAGTGTAACTAGCGGTAGAGACATTCAGTACTTC
TRBJ2-1,NA,few,13,TRBV5-5,CASSPNWGYEQFF,TGTGCCAGCAGCCCAAATTGGGGGTATGAGCAGTTCTTC
TRBJ2-1,NA,NA,14,TRBV5-1,CASREPQSYNEQFF,TGCGCCAGCAGGGAGCCACAGAGTTACAATGAGCAGTTCTTC
TRBJ2-1,NA,few,12,TRBV5-4,CASSYTGSEQFF,TGTGCCAGCAGCTATACAGGGAGTGAGCAGTTCTTC
TRBJ2-7,NA,many,14,TRBV6-1,CASTPLTGPYEQYF,TGTGCCAGCACCCCCCTGACAGGCCCCTACGAGCAGTACTTC
TRBJ2-7,NA,many,14,TRBV5-1,CASSLGSIHYEQYF,TGCGCCAGCAGCTTGGGCAGCATACACTACGAGCAGTACTTC
TRBJ2-7,NA,few,13,TRBV24-1,CATSSQGPYGTYF,TGTGCCACCAGTTCCCAGGGACCCTACGGAACGTACTTC
TRBJ2-2,NA,many,14,TRBV5-1,CASSLGTLTGELFF,TGCGCCAGCAGCTTGGGGACCCTCACCGGGGAGCTGTTTTTT
TRBJ1-4,NA,NA,12,TRBV6-5,CASRKGGEKLFF,TGTGCCAGCAGGAAAGGGGGTGAAAAACTGTTTTTT
TRBJ1-1,NA,many,14,TRBV6-1,CASGEMGMNTEAFF,TGTGCCAGCGGGGAGATGGGGATGAACACTGAAGCTTTCTTT
TRBJ2-7,NA,few,13,TRBV11-2,CATSRAADYEQYF,TGTGCCACCTCACGAGCGGCCGACTACGAGCAGTACTTC
TRBJ2-5,TRBD1,many,14,TRBV5-1,CASRVGTVQETQYF,TGCGCCAGTCGGGTCGGGACAGTACAAGAGACCCAGTACTTC
TRBJ2-3,TRBD2,few,17,TRBV20-1,CSASPMSSGSPGDTQYF,TGCAGTGCTAGTCCCATGAGTAGCGGGAGTCCTGGAGATACGCAGTATTTT
TRBJ2-1,NA,many,13,TRBV7-3,CASSLGTHNEQFF,TGTGCCAGCAGCCTCGGGACACACAATGAGCAGTTCTTC
TRBJ2-1,TRBD2,few,15,TRBV19,CASSITASGNNEQFF,TGTGCCAGTAGTATCACCGCTAGCGGGAACAATGAGCAGTTCTTC
TRBJ1-5,NA,many,13,TRBV2,CASSDLTNQPQHF,TGTGCCAGCAGCGACCTTACCAATCAGCCCCAGCATTTT
TRBJ2-5,TRBD2,many,16,TRBV4-2,CASSPGTSGYLETQYF,TGTGCCAGCAGCCCCGGGACTAGCGGGTACCTGGAGACCCAGTACTTC
TRBJ2-2,TRBD2,few,17,TRBV3-1,CASSRTSGRVSTGELFF,TGTGCCAGCAGCCGGACTAGCGGGAGGGTGAGCACCGGGGAGCTGTTTTTT
TRBJ2-1,NA,few,14,TRBV5-1,CASSLTASYNEQFF,TGCGCCAGCAGCCTCACGGCCTCCTACAATGAGCAGTTCTTC
TRBJ2-3,NA,many,14,TRBV28,CASTRGGTLYTQYF,TGTGCCAGCACCAGAGGAGGGACTTTATATACGCAGTATTTT
TRBJ2-5,NA,few,17,TRBV7-6,CASSLMGGAPVGETQYF,TGTGCCAGCAGCTTAATGGGGGGAGCGCCGGTGGGAGAGACCCAGTACTTC
TRBJ2-3,NA,few,13,TRBV6-2/TRBV6-3,CATAGTLADTQYF,TGTGCCACCGCAGGGACACTCGCAGATACGCAGTATTTT
TRBJ2-1,NA,few,11,TRBV28,CASSGGLHQFF,TGTGCCAGCAGTGGAGGACTTCACCAGTTCTTC
TRBJ2-5,NA,few,15,TRBV7-6,CASSPSGTGQETQYF,TGTGCCAGCAGCCCTTCGGGTACAGGGCAAGAGACCCAGTACTTC
TRBJ1-5,NA,many,14,TRBV20-1,CSASRDTSNQPQHF,TGCAGTGCTAGCCGGGACACGAGCAATCAGCCCCAGCATTTT
TRBJ2-3,NA,few,14,TRBV6-2/TRBV6-3,CTSTMTGSGDTQYF,TGTACCAGCACCATGACGGGGAGTGGAGATACGCAGTATTTT
TRBJ2-1,TRBD2,NA,17,TRBV4-2,CASSPRAEGLASSEQFF,TGTGCCAGCAGCCCCCGAGCGGAGGGACTAGCGAGTAGCGAGCAGTTCTTC
TRBJ2-1,TRBD2,NA,15,TRBV5-1,CASSWGLEADNEQFF,TGCGCCAGCAGCTGGGGACTAGAGGCCGACAATGAGCAGTTCTTC
TRBJ1-3,TRBD1,many,15,TRBV12-3/TRBV12-4,CASSDPTGSGNTIYF,TGTGCCAGCAGTGACCCGACAGGGTCCGGAAACACCATATATTTT
TRBJ1-4,TRBD1,many,17,TRBV4-2,CASSQGPGTAKDEKLFF,TGTGCCAGCAGCCAAGGCCCCGGGACAGCTAAAGATGAAAAACTGTTTTTT
TRBJ1-4,NA,NA,15,TRBV5-1,CASSLYGVLDEKLFF,TGCGCCAGCAGCTTGTACGGGGTTTTGGATGAAAAACTGTTTTTT
TRBJ2-3,TRBD1,many,13,TRBV12-3/TRBV12-4,CASRGTGKDTQYF,TGTGCCAGCAGGGGGACAGGGAAAGATACGCAGTATTTT
TRBJ2-5,TRBD2,NA,18,TRBV6-4,CACCPRWGTSGSQETQYF,TGTGCCTGCTGTCCCCGGTGGGGGACTAGCGGGAGCCAAGAGACCCAGTACTTC
TRBJ1-5,NA,NA,14,TRBV20-1,CSALGGEIYQPRHF,TGCAGTGCCCTCGGAGGGGAGATTTATCAGCCCCGGCATTTT
TRBJ2-7,NA,many,15,TRBV20-1,CSARDRGEQFYEQYF,TGCAGTGCTAGAGATAGGGGGGAACAGTTCTACGAGCAGTACTTC
TRBJ1-5,NA,many,13,TRBV25-1,CASSEWGNQPQHF,TGTGCCAGCAGTGAATGGGGGAATCAGCCCCAGCATTTT
TRBJ1-1,NA,few,14,TRBV6-2/TRBV6-3,CASSYYDRNTEAFF,TGTGCCAGCAGTTACTATGACAGGAACACTGAAGCTTTCTTT
TRBJ1-1,NA,NA,14,TRBV18,CASSPLKGDTEAFF,TGTGCCAGCTCACCATTAAAAGGGGACACTGAAGCTTTCTTT
TRBJ2-3,TRBD2,many,16,TRBV20-1,CSVTYGLAGGTDTQYF,TGCAGTGTTACTTACGGACTAGCGGGGGGCACAGATACGCAGTATTTT
TRBJ2-7,NA,NA,14,TRBV7-2,CASSQSPQGYEQYF,TGTGCCAGCAGCCAGAGCCCGCAGGGGTACGAGCAGTACTTC
TRBJ2-7,NA,NA,13,TRBV12-3/TRBV12-4,CASSPTSTGEQYF,TGTGCCAGCAGTCCCACGTCAACGGGAGAGCAGTACTTC
TRBJ1-1,NA,many,14,TRBV12-3/TRBV12-4,CASSLEGSVTEAFF,TGTGCCAGCAGTTTGGAGGGATCCGTCACTGAAGCTTTCTTT
TRBJ2-7,NA,NA,15,TRBV4-3,CASSQEASANYEQCF,TGCGCCAGCAGCCAAGAGGCTAGCGCAAACTACGAGCAGTGCTTC
TRBJ1-1,NA,few,17,TRBV5-6,CASSLVGWTAENTEAFF,TGTGCCAGCAGCTTGGTTGGTTGGACAGCGGAGAACACTGAAGCTTTCTTT
TRBJ2-6,NA,NA,15,TRBV28,CASSLAQGWANVLTF,TGTGCCAGCAGTTTAGCACAGGGCTGGGCCAACGTCCTGACTTTC
TRBJ1-4,NA,NA,13,TRBV29-1,CSVQQVFAEKLFF,TGCAGCGTTCAACAGGTTTTTGCTGAAAAACTGTTTTTT
TRBJ1-5,NA,many,14,TRBV12-3/TRBV12-4,CASSLGVYNQPQHF,TGTGCCAGCAGTCTAGGGGTTTACAATCAGCCCCAGCATTTT